Listed below are T cell receptor beta chains from one sample, sequenced in a study of TIL therapy for anti-PD-1-resistant metastatic lung cancer. The assay was immunoSEQ multiplex PCR, and TCRdb's table has in-frame clones only and misses some. The sample has 12,000 or so clones, approximately 80% seen once. The input for sequencing was blood, taken at baseline. The origin of the receptors is a person aged 25-79 years with non-small cell lung cancer. CDR3s include the opening cysteine and the closing phenylalanine or tryptophan. A D gene is named only where the DNA matches it firmly. Rows give clone size only sometimes, using once, few, many, or a class for an expanded clone.

TRBV27	TRBJ2-5	.	.	TGTGCCAGCAGTGGGATACTTCAAGAGACCCAGTACTTC	CASSGILQETQYF
TRBV9	TRBJ2-2	.	.	TGTGCCAGCAGCGTAGGGCCGGACGGGGAGCTGTTTTTT	CASSVGPDGELFF
TRBV6-1	TRBJ2-1	.	TRBD2	TGTGCCAGCAGACTAGGGACTAGCGGGACCGATGAGCAGTTCTTC	CASRLGTSGTDEQFF
TRBV19	TRBJ1-5	few	.	TGTGCCAGTAGTTCCAGTCAAAATCAGCCCCAGCATTTT	CASSSSQNQPQHF
TRBV19	TRBJ1-1	few	.	TGTGCCAGTAGTAGGAGGGGGGCCACTGAAGCTTTCTTT	CASSRRGATEAFF
TRBV19	TRBJ2-6	.	TRBD1	TGTGCCAGTAATGGACAGGGTCTTGCTGGGGCCAACGTCCTGACTTTC	CASNGQGLAGANVLTF
TRBV4-1	TRBJ2-3	.	TRBD1	TGCGCCAGCAGCCATAGCAGGGGGCGCACAGATACGCAGTATTTT	CASSHSRGRTDTQYF
TRBV5-4	TRBJ2-7	.	.	TGTGCCAGCAGCTCGAGGCAGGGTAACCCCTACGAGCAGTACTTC	CASSSRQGNPYEQYF
TRBV18	TRBJ2-5	.	.	TGTGCCAGCTCACCAGGAAGCACTACTGTAGGTGAGACCCAGTACTTC	CASSPGSTTVGETQYF
TRBV4-1	TRBJ1-1	few	.	TGCGCCAGCAGCCAAGATCGACTCACTGAAGCTTTCTTT	CASSQDRLTEAFF
TRBV7-9	TRBJ2-1	.	TRBD2	TGTGCCAGCAGCTTAAGACTAGCGGGAGGGAATGAGCAGTTCTTC	CASSLRLAGGNEQFF
TRBV5-6	TRBJ1-4	.	TRBD1	TGTGCCAGCAGGGGGACAGCCAATAATGAAAAACTGTTTTTT	CASRGTANNEKLFF
TRBV5-4	TRBJ2-7	.	TRBD2	TGTGCCAGCAGCGGGACCCGAGCGGGAGGGCCTTACGAGCAGTACTTC	CASSGTRAGGPYEQYF
TRBV5-1	TRBJ2-1	.	.	TGCGCCAGCAGCTTGTTGGGGCGGGATGAGCAGTTCTTC	CASSLLGRDEQFF
TRBV9	TRBJ2-1	.	.	TGTGCCAGCAGCGGACAACCGGGACAAAGCTCCTACAATGAGCAGTTCTTC	CASSGQPGQSSYNEQFF
TRBV6-5	TRBJ2-3	once	TRBD2	TGTGCCAGCTTAGCGGGAGCTACGCAGTATTTT	CASLAGATQYF
TRBV6-4	TRBJ2-1	.	TRBD1	TGTGCCAGCTCACAGGGGGCTGGCAATGAGCAGTTCTTC	CASSQGAGNEQFF
TRBV6-5	TRBJ2-7	.	.	TGTGCCAGCAGTTACTCTAGCGCTAGCTCCTACGAGCAGTACTTC	CASSYSSASSYEQYF
TRBV30	TRBJ1-2	few	.	TGTGCCTGGAAACGAGGTCCATCAACTAACTATGGCTACACCTTC	CAWKRGPSTNYGYTF
TRBV2	TRBJ1-2	.	.	TGTGCCAGCACTGGCCGGGGGGTCGGGGGCTACACCTTC	CASTGRGVGGYTF
TRBV7-8	TRBJ1-5	few	TRBD1	TGTGCCAGCACCACAGGGGATGTTCAGCCCCAGCATTTT	CASTTGDVQPQHF
TRBV27	TRBJ2-5	.	.	TGTGCCAGCAGTGTACAGGGACGGGAGACCCAGTACTTC	CASSVQGRETQYF
TRBV4-3	TRBJ2-2	once	TRBD2	TGCGCCAACAGCCAAGATCAGGCGGCTAGCGGGCCCGCCGGGGAGCTGTTTTTT	CANSQDQAASGPAGELFF
TRBV6-1	TRBJ2-2	.	.	TGTGCCAGCAGTAAAGGACATACGAACACCGGGGAGCTGTTTTTT	CASSKGHTNTGELFF
TRBV7-8	TRBJ1-5	few	TRBD1	TGTGCCAGCAGCTTGGACAGGTTCAATCAGCCCCAGCATTTT	CASSLDRFNQPQHF
TRBV5-6	TRBJ2-2	.	.	TGTGCCAGCAGCTTTGGGGTCGCCACCGGGGAGCTGTTTTTT	CASSFGVATGELFF
TRBV5-5	TRBJ2-7	.	.	TGTGCCAGCAGCTCCTCACCAGACCTGACACTCACCTACGAGCAGTACTTC	CASSSSPDLTLTYEQYF
TRBV6-1	TRBJ2-7	.	TRBD2	TGTGCCAGCAGTGAATCGATATTAGCGGGAGACCCCTACGAGCAGTACTTC	CASSESILAGDPYEQYF
TRBV9	TRBJ2-6	.	.	TGTGCCAGCAGCGTAGGCCGCGGAACTGGGGCCAACGTCCTGACTTTC	CASSVGRGTGANVLTF
TRBV4-1	TRBJ1-4	.	.	TGCGCCAGCAGCCTAACAGGAATAACTAATGAAAAACTGTTTTTT	CASSLTGITNEKLFF